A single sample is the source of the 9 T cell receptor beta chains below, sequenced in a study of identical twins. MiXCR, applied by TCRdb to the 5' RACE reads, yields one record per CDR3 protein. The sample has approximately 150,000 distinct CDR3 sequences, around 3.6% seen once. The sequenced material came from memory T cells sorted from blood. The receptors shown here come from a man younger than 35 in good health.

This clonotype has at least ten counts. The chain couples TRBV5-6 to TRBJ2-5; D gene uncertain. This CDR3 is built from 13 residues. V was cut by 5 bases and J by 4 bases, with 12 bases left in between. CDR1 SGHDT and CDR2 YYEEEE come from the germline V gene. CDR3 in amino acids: CASSLQWGETQYF. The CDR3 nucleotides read TGTGCCAGCAGTCTCCAATGGGGAGAGACCCAGTACTTC.

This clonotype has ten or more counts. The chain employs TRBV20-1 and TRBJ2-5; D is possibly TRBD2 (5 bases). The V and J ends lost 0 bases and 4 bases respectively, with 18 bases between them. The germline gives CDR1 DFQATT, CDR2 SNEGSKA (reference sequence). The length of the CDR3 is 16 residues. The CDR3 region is CSARDVSLAGGETQYF. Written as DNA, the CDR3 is TGCAGTGCTAGAGATGTTTCCTTGGCAGGAGGAGAGACCCAGTACTTC.

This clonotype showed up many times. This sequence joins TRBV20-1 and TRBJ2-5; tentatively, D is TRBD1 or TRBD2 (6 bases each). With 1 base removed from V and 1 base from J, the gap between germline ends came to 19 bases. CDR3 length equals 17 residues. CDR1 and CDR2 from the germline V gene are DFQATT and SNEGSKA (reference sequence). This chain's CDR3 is CSARGRQGRGPQETQYF. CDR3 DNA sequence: TGCAGTGCTAGAGGGAGGCAGGGGCGGGGTCCCCAAGAGACCCAGTACTTC.

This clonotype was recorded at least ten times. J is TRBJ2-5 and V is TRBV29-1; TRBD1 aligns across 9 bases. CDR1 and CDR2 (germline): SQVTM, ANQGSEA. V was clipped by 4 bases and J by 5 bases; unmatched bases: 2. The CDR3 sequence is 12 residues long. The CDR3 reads CSVGQGDETQYF. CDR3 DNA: TGCAGCGTTGGACAGGGGGATGAGACCCAGTACTTC.

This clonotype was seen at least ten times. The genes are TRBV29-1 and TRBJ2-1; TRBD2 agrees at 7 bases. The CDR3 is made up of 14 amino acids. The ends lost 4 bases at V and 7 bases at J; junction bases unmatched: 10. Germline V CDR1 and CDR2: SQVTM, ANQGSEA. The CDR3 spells CSVVAGAGGNEQFF. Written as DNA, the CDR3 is TGCAGCGTTGTGGCGGGAGCCGGGGGGAATGAGCAGTTCTTC.

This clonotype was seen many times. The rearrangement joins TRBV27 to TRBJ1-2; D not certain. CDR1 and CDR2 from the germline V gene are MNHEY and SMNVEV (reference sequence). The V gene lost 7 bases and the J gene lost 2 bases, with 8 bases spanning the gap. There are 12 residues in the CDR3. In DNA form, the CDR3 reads TGTGCCAGCAAGGAAGGGAACTATGGCTACACCTTC. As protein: CASKEGNYGYTF.

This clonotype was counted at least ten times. The CDR3 sequence is CASRGTSGANVLTF. CDR3 in DNA: TGCGCCAGCAGGGGTACCTCTGGGGCCAACGTCCTGACTTTC. The chain is built from TRBV5-1 and TRBJ2-6; D not certain. Trimming left V 5 bases short and J 0 bases short, with 6 bases between. CDR1 is SGHRS and CDR2 is YFSETQ in the germline V gene. The length of the CDR3 is 14 residues.

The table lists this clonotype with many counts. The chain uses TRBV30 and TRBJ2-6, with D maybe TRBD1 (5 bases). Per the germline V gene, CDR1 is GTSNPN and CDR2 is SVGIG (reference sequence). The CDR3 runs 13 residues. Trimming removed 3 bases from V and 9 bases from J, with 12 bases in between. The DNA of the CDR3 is TGTGCCTGGAGCGAGAGGACAAACAACGTCCTGACTTTC. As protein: CAWSERTNNVLTF.

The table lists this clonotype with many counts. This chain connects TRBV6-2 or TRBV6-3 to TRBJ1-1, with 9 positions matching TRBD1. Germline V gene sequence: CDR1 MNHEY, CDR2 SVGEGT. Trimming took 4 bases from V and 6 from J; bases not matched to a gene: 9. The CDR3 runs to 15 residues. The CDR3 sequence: CASSSHGDRAPEAFF. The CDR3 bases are TGTGCCAGCAGTTCTCATGGGGACAGGGCCCCTGAAGCTTTCTTT.